What follows is one T cell receptor beta chain and its context. Its antigen is not known. Primers included in the PCR were 60 Vbeta and 13 Jbeta primers. Libraries were prepared by immunoSEQ multiplex PCR; TCRdb keeps only in-frame clonotypes and omits some of them. The data show approximately 220,000 clones, more than 75% seen once. This sample is drawn from a study of cytomegalovirus exposure and HLA in healthy donors. This CDR3 spans 13 amino acids. Looked up from germline, CDR1 is SGDLS and CDR2 is YYNGEE. The V and J ends lost 4 bases and 6 bases respectively, with 11 bases between them. Study-wide points: With further analysis later on, most CMV-associated TCR beta chains appeared HLA-restricted. The authors excluded some V segments, including TRBV6-2 and TRBV6-3, as indistinguishable. In a later analysis, an Asian-associated ancestry cluster reportedly showed fewer N-insertions than the roughly 650-donor mean. Most TCR beta V segments were productive about 87% or about 30% of the time in an earlier analysis.

This TCR derives from a man aged 40-50 years in good health and CMV-seropositive. The chain combines TRBV9 with TRBJ2-1; a weak D match, TRBD2 (6 bases). The sequenced sample was PBMCs. CDR3 loop: CASSFGTFNEQFF. CDR3 nucleotides: TGTGCCAGCAGCTTTGGGACTTTCAATGAGCAGTTCTTC.